This TCR beta chain emerged from a study of T-cell reconstitution after alpha-beta-depleted transplantation in children. Study-level results: Certain patients had high TCRbeta diversity at day 60, and it came from recipient T cells and thymic progenitors that survived. The study reportedly traced alpha-beta T cells about two months after transplant to several hundred expanded graft clones. T-cell counts and diversity at one year post-transplant came mainly from newly produced T cells.

The authors prepared the TCRbeta library with unique molecular identifiers. A single record per CDR3 protein comes from TCRdb applying MiXCR to the PCR reads. The table records more than 200,000 distinct CDR3 sequences, roughly a sixth of them present only once. V trimming: 5 bases; J trimming: 0 bases; junction bases outside the gene matches: 10. Germline V gene lookup returns CDR1 SGHAT and CDR2 FQNNGV. This CDR3 is built from 18 residues. Concerning this clonotype: No antigen is known for it.

The material sequenced was PBMCs, mostly from graft donor cells, taken 360 days after TCRalphabeta/CD19-depleted stem cell transplant. The chain links TRBV11-2 to TRBJ1-5, with 10 bases aligning to TRBD1. The TCR was taken from a male patient aged 2-9 years who had a stem cell transplant for acute lymphoblastic leukemia, so the T cells may come from the graft donor. The CDR3 coding sequence is TGTGCCAGCAGCCAGGGGACAGGGGACACCCATAGCAATCAGCCCCAGCATTTT. The encoded protein is CASSQGTGDTHSNQPQHF.